The entry that follows covers one T cell receptor (beta chain) sequence. The sample belongs to a study of blood T cell repertoires in COVID-19. On the study more broadly: COVID-19 samples from acute and convalescent phases originated in the United States, Italy and Spain.

Germline V gives CDR1 MNHNY, CDR2 SVGAGI (reference sequence). This CDR3 is 13 amino acids long. V was trimmed by 2 bases and J by 5 bases, leaving 9 bases between them. Original methodology: The authors estimated nucleated cell counts from reference gene primer amplification. Profiling relied on immunoSEQ multiplex PCR, and the TCRdb table lists in-frame clones only, not all of them. For V, J and clone size, that table is used; D and trimming come from the DNA. Counted here are tens of thousands of clones, about nine tenths occurring once; the ten biggest clones make up about 2.7%. V gene TRBV6-6 combines with J gene TRBJ1-2; D unresolved. This TCR was sampled from a human donor in a cohort sampled during active COVID-19. Material: peripheral blood. CDR3 bases: TGTGCCAGCAGTTACCGTAATTCGTATGGCTACACCTTC. This encodes CASSYRNSYGYTF.